The next 12 T cell receptor beta chains were all read from a single sample in a study of cytomegalovirus exposure and HLA in healthy donors. PCR employed 60 Vbeta and 13 Jbeta primers. The repertoire was sequenced with immunoSEQ multiplex PCR; TCRdb's copy has only in-frame clones and lacks some. The sample includes roughly 68,000 clones, 77% of them seen just once. Sequenced sample: PBMCs. All receptors derive from a male donor in good health and CMV-seropositive.

The chain is built from TRBV7-2 and TRBJ2-5, with 10 nucleotides matching TRBD1. With 3 bases clipped from V and 4 bases from J, the junction kept 11 bases outside the gene matches. The CDR3 is 17 amino acids. In germline, CDR1 is SGHTA, CDR2 FQGNSA. The CDR3 sequence: CASSFPGTGVRPETQYF. In DNA, the CDR3 is TGTGCCAGCAGCTTTCCCGGGACAGGGGTAAGGCCAGAGACCCAGTACTTC.

The chain recombines TRBV5-5 with TRBJ1-6, with unresolved D. The length of the CDR3 is 13 residues. Per germline, CDR1 SGHKS and CDR2 YYEKEE (reference sequence). The germline V and J ends were trimmed by 4 bases and 11 bases, with 13 bases remaining between them. The CDR3 is CASSANMSPPLHF. The CDR3 bases are TGTGCCAGCAGCGCCAACATGTCCCCACCCCTCCACTTT.

The V call is TRBV10-3, the J call TRBJ2-7; D unclear. This CDR3 has 14 amino acids. CDR1 ENHRY and CDR2 SYGVKD come from the germline V gene. V was cut by 2 bases and J by 1 base, with 9 bases left in between. DNA for the CDR3: TGTGCCATCAGTGAGGGCGGATCGTCCTACGAGCAGTACTTC. It specifies CAISEGGSSYEQYF.

This chain uses TRBV6-1 with TRBJ1-2, with 8 bases identical to TRBD1. Trimming cost V 5 bases and J 3 bases; bases outside gene matches: 8. The CDR3 contains 15 residues. Germline CDR1 reads MNHNS; CDR2 reads SASEGT. DNA for the CDR3: TGTGCCAGCAGTTCAGCAGGGGGCGCGTACTATGGCTACACCTTC. Its protein is CASSSAGGAYYGYTF.

The rearrangement links TRBV4-2 to TRBJ1-1; D ambiguous. CDR1 is LGHNA and CDR2 is YNFKEQ in the germline V gene. V was shortened by 1 base and J by 2 bases, with 8 bases between the two germline ends. The CDR3 consists of 14 residues. CDR3 sequence reads: CASSQGAGNTEAFF. CDR3 nucleotides: TGTGCCAGCAGCCAAGGAGCAGGTAACACTGAAGCTTTCTTT.

The chain carries TRBV20-1 and TRBJ2-1, with TRBD2 identical over 12 bases. CDR1 is DFQATT and CDR2 is SNEGSKA in the germline V gene (reference sequence). CDR3 length equals 11 residues. The CDR3 DNA is TGCCCTAGCGGGGGGGCATATGAGCAGTTCTTC. Amino acids: CPSGGAYEQFF.

This clone was detected a few times. The chain links TRBV30 to TRBJ1-1, with TRBD1 as a possible D gene (5 bases). From germline, CDR1 is GTSNPN and CDR2 SVGIG (reference sequence). Trimming shortened V by 3 bases and J by 1 base, and 12 bases separated the two germline ends. The CDR3 is made up of 14 amino acids. The CDR3 loop is CAWSKGMENTEAFF. The DNA for the CDR3 is TGTGCCTGGAGCAAGGGGATGGAGAACACTGAAGCTTTCTTT.

The V gene is TRBV30, the J gene TRBJ1-1, with TRBD1 matching 9 bases. The CDR3 totals 14 residues. The ends lost 8 bases at V and 3 bases at J; junction bases unmatched: 10. The germline CDR1 and CDR2 sequences are GTSNPN and SVGIG (reference sequence). The CDR3 loop is CALASGQGYTEAFF. The CDR3 bases are TGTGCCCTCGCTTCCGGACAGGGGTACACTGAAGCTTTCTTT.

The V and J genes are TRBV30 and TRBJ2-3; 11 nucleotides align to TRBD2. Trimming cost V 3 bases and J 2 bases; bases outside gene matches: 10. The CDR3 covers 17 residues. Germline values: CDR1 GTSNPN, CDR2 SVGIG (reference sequence). The CDR3 here is CAWSPPGTSGYTDTQYF. CDR3 in DNA: TGTGCCTGGAGCCCCCCCGGGACTAGCGGATACACAGATACGCAGTATTTT.

The chain links TRBV30 to TRBJ1-1, with D tentatively TRBD1 (5 bases). The CDR3 contains 18 residues. Germline CDR1 reads GTSNPN; CDR2 reads SVGIG (reference sequence). Trimming pared 0 bases from V and 0 bases from J, leaving 20 bases between. Here the CDR3 DNA reads TGTGCCTGGAGTGTAACAGGAACATCTTTTCGCATGAACACTGAAGCTTTCTTT. This sequence encodes CAWSVTGTSFRMNTEAFF. Full variable domain (rest looked up from reference TRBV30 and TRBJ1-1): SQTIHQWPATLVQPVGSPLSLECTVEGTSNPNLYWYRQAAGRGLQLLFYSVGIGQISSEVPQNLSASRPQDRQFILSSKKLLLSDSGFYLCAWSVTGTSFRMNTEAFFGQGTRLTVV.

The chain couples TRBV7-9 to TRBJ1-2; D might be TRBD1 (6 bases). V lost 0 bases to trimming and J lost 8 bases, with 13 bases between them. CDR1 is SEHNR, CDR2 FQNEAQ, per germline (reference sequence). The CDR3 has 14 amino acids. DNA of the CDR3: TGTGCCAGCAGCTTAGCGGCAGGGGCTTGGGGCTACACCTTC. It encodes CASSLAAGAWGYTF.

This rearrangement joins TRBV29-1 to TRBJ1-5, with D perhaps TRBD1 (6 bases). The CDR3 has 12 amino acids. CDR1 SQVTM and CDR2 ANQGSEA come from the germline V gene. V lost 4 bases, J lost 6 bases, and 10 bases lay in between. CDR3: CSVAGVGQPQHF. CDR3 nucleotides: TGCAGCGTTGCAGGGGTAGGTCAGCCCCAGCATTTT.